These 24 T cell receptor beta chains were sequenced from one sample in a study of identical twins (dated by TCRdb to about 2016). Library generation was performed with 5' RACE. Sequencing was performed on an Illumina HiSeq 2000. TCRdb's own reprocessing of the public reads used fastp at Q25 and MiXCR and kept productive beta chains. Identical CDR3 proteins give one entry, which carries the most common genes and DNA. In this sample the table shows 500,000 or so distinct CDR3 sequences, 20% to 25% of which occur a single time. The ten largest clones add up to roughly 0.9% of the sample. These data are also associated with another study on T cells expressing NK-cell markers.

Specimen: CD4+ T cells sorted from blood. The receptors stem from a woman aged 18-29 years in good health.

This clonotype turned up a few times. The chain combines TRBV2 with TRBJ1-2; D uncertain. In germline, CDR1 is SNHLY, CDR2 FYNNEI. There are 12 residues in the CDR3. Trimming cost V 3 bases and J 2 bases, with 4 bases left between them. The CDR3 region is CASSEPNYGYTF. Here the CDR3 DNA reads TGTGCCAGCAGTGAGCCAAACTATGGCTACACCTTC. The variable domain in full, completed from reference TRBV2 and TRBJ1-2, reads EPEVTQTPSHQVTQMGQEVILRCVPISNHLYFYWYRQILGQKVEFLVSFYNNEISEKSEIFDDQFSVERPDGSNFTLKIRSTKLEDSAMYFCASSEPNYGYTFGSGTRLTVV.

This clonotype was recorded once. The chain couples TRBV12-3 or TRBV12-4 to TRBJ1-4; a possible D gene is TRBD1 (5 bases). V was clipped by 7 bases and J by 5 bases, with 11 bases between them. The length of the CDR3 is 13 residues. CDR3 residues: CASNRQQNEKLFF. CDR3 nucleotides: TGTGCCAGCAACCGACAGCAGAATGAAAAACTGTTTTTT.

CDR3 residues: CASSAPGTARGEQYF. CDR3 nucleotides: TGTGCCAGCAGCGCCCCCGGGACCGCTCGTGGGGAGCAGTACTTC. V usage is TRBV9 and J usage is TRBJ2-7; D possibly matches TRBD1 or TRBD2 (5 bases each). The length of the CDR3 is 15 residues. CDR1 is SGDLS and CDR2 is YYNGEE in the germline V gene. The germline V and J ends were trimmed by 3 bases and 7 bases, with 20 bases remaining between them.

There are a few counts of this clonotype. The chain has TRBV20-1 and TRBJ2-1, with 12 bases matching TRBD2. Germline loops: CDR1 DFQATT, CDR2 SNEGSKA (reference sequence). There are 18 residues in the CDR3. V dropped 6 bases and J dropped 2; count of bases not matched to a gene: 14. CDR3 region: CSAHRPGLAGNAYNEQFF. In DNA form, the CDR3 reads TGCAGTGCCCATCGCCCCGGACTAGCGGGGAATGCCTACAATGAGCAGTTCTTC.

The chain recombines TRBV7-2 with TRBJ2-7; D may be TRBD2 (6 bases). Germline V CDR1 and CDR2: SGHTA, FQGNSA. The CDR3 sequence is 13 residues long. Trimming stripped 0 bases from V and 7 bases from J, with 10 bases between. The chain's CDR3 is CASSLAQGGEQYF. CDR3 bases: TGTGCCAGCAGCTTAGCGCAGGGAGGTGAGCAGTACTTC.

This sequence joins TRBV6-2 or TRBV6-3 and TRBJ2-2; tentatively, D is TRBD2 (6 bases). This CDR3 spans 18 amino acids. The germline gives CDR1 MNHEY, CDR2 SVGEGT. Trimming pared 1 base from V and 0 bases from J, leaving 15 bases between. The CDR3: CASSYYALLASNTGELFF. In nucleotides, the CDR3 is TGTGCCAGCAGTTACTACGCCCTTCTAGCGTCGAACACCGGGGAGCTGTTTTTT.

The chain is built from TRBV3-1 and TRBJ2-7; TRBD2 aligns across 7 bases. Trimming took 3 bases from V and 5 from J; bases not matched to a gene: 19. From germline, CDR1 is LGHDT and CDR2 YNNKEL (reference sequence). The CDR3 is 18 amino acids. This CDR3 reads CASSQWGSQGAGVNEQYF. In DNA form, the CDR3 reads TGTGCCAGCAGCCAGTGGGGGAGCCAGGGCGCGGGAGTCAACGAGCAGTACTTC.

Ten or more counts support this clonotype. V and J are TRBV6-5 and TRBJ2-3, with 8 bases matching TRBD1. V trimming: 4 bases; J trimming: 5 bases; junction bases outside the gene matches: 11. Germline-derived CDR1 and CDR2 are MNHEY and SVGAGI. This CDR3 spans 16 amino acids. The CDR3 nucleotides read TGTGCCAGCAGTTCCTACCGCAGGGGGCAAGGAGATACGCAGTATTTT. Amino acid sequence: CASSSYRRGQGDTQYF.

The genes are TRBV2 and TRBJ2-7; D tentatively fits TRBD1 or TRBD2 (8 bases each). CDR1 and CDR2 (germline): SNHLY, FYNNEI. Between the trimmed V and J ends, which lost 6 bases and 7 bases, there was a span of 19 bases. CDR3 length: 14 residues. The CDR3 protein is CASRVSGTGGEQYF. The CDR3 DNA follows: TGTGCCAGCAGGGTTAGCGGGACAGGTGGGGAGCAGTACTTC.

V usage is TRBV20-1 and J usage is TRBJ1-2; unclear D gene. This CDR3 contains 10 residues. The germline V gene encodes CDR1 DFQATT and CDR2 SNEGSKA (reference sequence). The V end was cut by 3 bases, the J end by 8 bases, with 7 bases between. DNA for the CDR3: TGCAGTGCTAGGGCGGAGGGCTACACCTTC. Protein product: CSARAEGYTF.

This CDR3 is CASRSLGTGNEQFF. Written as DNA, the CDR3 is TGTGCCAGCAGATCCCTAGGGACCGGCAATGAGCAGTTCTTC. This chain links TRBV6-1 with TRBJ2-1, with D perhaps assigned TRBD1 or TRBD2 (5 bases each). Per germline, CDR1 MNHNS and CDR2 SASEGT. Trimming removed 6 bases from V and 6 bases from J, with 15 bases in between. The CDR3 covers 14 residues.

This clonotype was seen at least ten times. The J gene is TRBJ2-1, the V gene TRBV6-5; 9 bases map to TRBD1. V trimming: 4 bases; J trimming: 12 bases; junction bases outside the gene matches: 13. The CDR3 totals 15 residues. Per germline, CDR1 MNHEY and CDR2 SVGAGI. The CDR3 DNA sequence: TGTGCCAGCAGTTCATCATTGACAGGGGGGACTGCGCAGTTCTTC. It yields the protein CASSSSLTGGTAQFF.

This clonotype was seen a few times. This chain uses TRBV25-1 with TRBJ2-3; D may be TRBD1 or TRBD2 (6 bases each). The germline V gene encodes CDR1 MGHDK and CDR2 SYGVNS. V was trimmed by 2 bases and J by 4 bases, leaving 10 bases between them. The length of the CDR3 is 14 residues. The CDR3 DNA is TGTGCCAGCAGTGAACGGGGGCCCCCAGATACGCAGTATTTT. Translating it yields CASSERGPPDTQYF.

The chain carries TRBV25-1 and TRBJ1-5; D is uncertain. The V and J ends lost 1 base and 7 bases respectively, with 20 bases between them. CDR3 size: 17 residues. In germline, CDR1 is MGHDK, CDR2 SYGVNS. The CDR3 region is CASSELDSTDPGQPQHF. The CDR3 DNA follows: TGTGCCAGCAGTGAATTAGATTCGACTGATCCTGGACAGCCCCAGCATTTT.

The chain employs TRBV7-9 and TRBJ2-7; perhaps D is TRBD1 or TRBD2 (5 bases each). Germline V gene lookup returns CDR1 SEHNR and CDR2 FQNEAQ (reference sequence). This CDR3 spans 15 amino acids. V lost 4 bases, J lost 0 bases, and 13 bases lay in between. Here the CDR3 reads CASSYGTVASYEQYF. In DNA, the CDR3 is TGTGCCAGCAGCTATGGGACGGTAGCCTCCTACGAGCAGTACTTC.

This clonotype was observed a few times. The gene calls are TRBV7-9 and TRBJ2-6; TRBD2 matches at 11 bases. CDR3 length equals 20 residues. V was pared by 8 bases and J by 0 bases, with 15 bases of the junction left unmatched. Germline V lookup: CDR1 SEHNR, CDR2 FQNEAQ (reference sequence). For the CDR3, the DNA is TGTGCCAGCCCCGTCCCTTCGGGGACTAGCGGTCTCTCTGGGGCCAACGTCCTGACTTTC. Translated, it gives CASPVPSGTSGLSGANVLTF.

The chain joins TRBV7-9 to TRBJ1-2; 8 nucleotides line up with TRBD1. Germline-derived CDR1 and CDR2 are SEHNR and FQNEAQ (reference sequence). The trim removed 0 bases at V and 3 bases at J, leaving 9 bases unmatched. The CDR3 length is 17 residues. CDR3 residues: CASSLARRTGKDYGYTF. CDR3 sequence (DNA): TGTGCCAGCAGCTTAGCCCGGAGGACAGGGAAGGACTATGGCTACACCTTC.

The rearrangement links TRBV9 to TRBJ1-1; TRBD1 agrees at 7 bases. The CDR3 contains 17 residues. The V gene's germline CDR1 is SGDLS and CDR2 YYNGEE. V shed 3 bases and J 6 bases; nucleotides not matched to a gene: 17. The CDR3 region is CASSADLGRGGDPEAFF. The CDR3 bases are TGTGCCAGCAGCGCGGATTTAGGAAGAGGGGGCGACCCTGAAGCTTTCTTT.

The chain uses TRBV11-2 and TRBJ1-6; 7 nucleotides line up with TRBD1. The CDR3 extends over 14 amino acids. With 7 bases clipped from V and 6 bases from J, the junction kept 6 bases outside the gene matches. Per germline, CDR1 SGHAT and CDR2 FQNNGV. The CDR3 DNA reads TGTGCCAGCAACAGGGGCGGGGGTAATTCACCCCTCCACTTT. Amino acids: CASNRGGGNSPLHF.

The chain recombines TRBV7-3 with TRBJ2-3; D remains unclear. The V and J ends lost 3 bases and 5 bases respectively, with 9 bases between them. Germline V lookup: CDR1 SGHTA, CDR2 FQGTGA. The length of the CDR3 is 13 residues. The CDR3 sequence: CASSFRAKDTQYF. The CDR3 nucleotides are TGTGCCAGCAGCTTCCGGGCCAAAGATACGCAGTATTTT.

This clonotype was seen only a few times. This chain uses TRBV4-3 with TRBJ1-1; D call uncertain. The CDR3 sequence is 13 residues long. With 0 bases removed from V and 7 bases from J, the gap between germline ends came to 9 bases. CDR1 and CDR2 (germline): LGHNA, YSLEER. The CDR3 protein is CASSQEGKGEAFF. The CDR3 nucleotides are TGCGCCAGCAGCCAAGAAGGTAAAGGTGAAGCTTTCTTT.

This clonotype was counted only a few times. This sequence joins TRBV7-2 and TRBJ2-2; perhaps TRBD2 as D (6 bases). The V gene's germline CDR1 is SGHTA and CDR2 FQGNSA. The CDR3 consists of 17 residues. The V gene lost 3 bases and the J gene lost 6 bases, with 20 bases spanning the gap. The CDR3 loop reads CASSFLTSSGVSGELFF. The CDR3 DNA follows: TGTGCCAGCAGCTTCCTAACTAGTTCGGGAGTTTCCGGGGAGCTGTTTTTT.

This clonotype was seen only a few times. The rearrangement joins TRBV7-8 to TRBJ2-5; possible D gene TRBD2, 7 bases. Germline lookup yields CDR1 SGHVS and CDR2 FQNEAQ. With 2 bases removed from V and 8 bases from J, the gap between germline ends came to 18 bases. This CDR3 spans 15 amino acids. CDR3 protein: CASSLRGGGQSTQYF. The CDR3 nucleotides read TGTGCCAGCAGCTTACGTGGGGGGGGACAAAGTACCCAGTACTTC.

The chain couples TRBV3-1 to TRBJ2-7; no clear D. Per the germline V gene, CDR1 is LGHDT and CDR2 is YNNKEL (reference sequence). This CDR3 is 13 amino acids long. The V end lost 4 bases, the J end lost 5 bases, and 12 bases lay between the germline ends. CDR3 sequence reads: CASSPRRRDEQYF. The CDR3 DNA reads as TGTGCCAGCAGCCCGAGACGACGGGACGAGCAGTACTTC.